This T cell receptor beta chain was retrieved from a study of CD8+ T cells in alopecia areata. Study details: Tofacitinib therapy took 6 to 18 months; 6 months off drug came after. The SALT score measured affected scalp surface percentage in treated patients. Overall study results and limits: Researchers report lesional scalp, most notably alopecia totalis/universalis, outstripped normal scalp in clonality. Mice showed TCR sharing more clearly than patients did, possibly owing to HLA.

In its sample, this clone was seen a few times. Its antigen is undetermined. Treatment noted: oral pan-JAK inhibitor, 5-10 mg twice daily. After removal of 2 bases from V and 7 bases from J, the junction contained 11 bases not matched to a gene. In germline, CDR1 is LNHNV, CDR2 YYDKDF (reference sequence). The CDR3 is 17 amino acids. RNA, once extracted, was reverse transcribed into cDNA for use as the sequencing template. Using immunoSEQ multiplex PCR, the repertoire was profiled, and TCRdb retains in-frame clones only, with some absent. The table has 180,000 or so clones, about half seen once. This TCR was sampled from a human donor with alopecia areata. The rearrangement joins TRBV15 to TRBJ1-3; 10 positions match TRBD1. The input for sequencing was CD8+ T cells sorted from blood, taken around week 54, from a patient treated with tofacitinib. In DNA, the CDR3 is TGTGCCACCAGCAGAATCCCTCTACCGGGACAGGGGAACACCATATATTTT. Its translation is CATSRIPLPGQGNTIYF.